This TCR beta chain was found in a study of cytomegalovirus exposure and HLA in healthy donors. The overall study: In a previous analysis, about 100 million unique TCR beta sequences were found from approximately 180 million T cells. Study-level results: Reported findings show TCR beta sequences accurately forecast HLA-A and HLA-B alleles in most subjects. It was about 180 TCR beta chains that were listed as cytomegalovirus-associated.

Healthy donors of bone marrow made up the group. This clone was counted once. The antigen remains unidentified. Germline V lookup: CDR1 MGHRA, CDR2 YSYEKL. V lost 0 bases, J lost 4 bases, and 13 bases lay in between. The CDR3 totals 16 residues. PCR primers comprised 60 Vbeta and 13 Jbeta primers. Using immunoSEQ multiplex PCR, the repertoire was profiled, and TCRdb retains in-frame clones only, with some absent. The profile shows nearly 100,000 clones, roughly four fifths of them singletons. The TCR comes from a woman in her fifties or sixties in good health and CMV-seropositive. The chain joins TRBV4-1 to TRBJ2-1; unclear D gene. The source material was PBMCs. The CDR3 nucleotides are TGCGCCAGCAGCCAAGATTTATTCCAGTCTTACAATGAGCAGTTCTTC. Residues: CASSQDLFQSYNEQFF.